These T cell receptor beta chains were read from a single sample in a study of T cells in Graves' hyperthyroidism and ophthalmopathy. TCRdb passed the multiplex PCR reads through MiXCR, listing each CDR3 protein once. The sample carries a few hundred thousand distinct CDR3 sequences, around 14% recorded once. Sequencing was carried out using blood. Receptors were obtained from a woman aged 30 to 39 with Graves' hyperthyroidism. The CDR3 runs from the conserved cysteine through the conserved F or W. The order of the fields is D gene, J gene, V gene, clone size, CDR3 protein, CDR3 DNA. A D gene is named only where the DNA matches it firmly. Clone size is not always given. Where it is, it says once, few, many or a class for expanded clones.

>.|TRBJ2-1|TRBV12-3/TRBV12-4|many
CASSLSQVGYNEQFF
TGTGCCAGCAGTTTAAGTCAGGTGGGCTACAATGAGCAGTTCTTC
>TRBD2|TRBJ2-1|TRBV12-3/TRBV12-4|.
CASRFFPGLAGGEEQFF
TGTGCCAGCAGGTTTTTCCCGGGACTAGCGGGAGGGGAGGAGCAGTTCTTC
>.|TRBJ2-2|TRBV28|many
CASSLMGRNTGELFF
TGTGCCAGCAGTTTAATGGGTCGTAACACCGGGGAGCTGTTTTTT
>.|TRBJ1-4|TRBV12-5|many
CASGSEAGHGEKLFF
TGTGCTAGTGGTTCCGAGGCAGGCCATGGGGAAAAACTGTTTTTT
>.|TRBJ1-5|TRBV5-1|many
CASSLARQDNQPQHF
TGCGCCAGCAGCTTGGCGAGACAGGACAATCAGCCCCAGCATTTT
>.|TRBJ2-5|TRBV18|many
CASSLFQGNEQETQYF
TGTGCCAGCTCACTTTTTCAGGGGAATGAACAAGAGACCCAGTACTTC
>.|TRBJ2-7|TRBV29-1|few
CSVALIIRYSTRTYEQYF
TGCAGCGTTGCCCTGATAATTAGGTACAGCACCAGAACCTACGAGCAGTACTTC
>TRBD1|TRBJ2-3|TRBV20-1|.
CSARGTGGPDTQYF
TGCAGTGCTAGGGGGACAGGAGGGCCAGATACGCAGTATTTT
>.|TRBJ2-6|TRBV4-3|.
CASSQDRVLAGANVLTF
TGCGCCAGCAGCCAAGATCGGGTTCTAGCTGGGGCCAACGTCCTGACTTTC
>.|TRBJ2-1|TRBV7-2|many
CASSLEYGRGEQFF
TGTGCCAGCAGCTTAGAATACGGTAGGGGTGAGCAGTTCTTC
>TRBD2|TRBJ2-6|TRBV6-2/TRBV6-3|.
CASSGLAALSGANVLTF
TGTGCCAGCAGTGGACTAGCGGCACTCTCTGGGGCCAACGTCCTGACTTTC
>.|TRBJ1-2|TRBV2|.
CASSVHGNYGYTF
TGTGCCAGCAGTGTACACGGAAACTATGGCTACACCTTC
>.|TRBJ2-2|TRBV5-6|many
CASSVDRVPNTGELFF
TGTGCCAGCAGCGTTGACAGAGTCCCGAACACCGGGGAGCTGTTTTTT
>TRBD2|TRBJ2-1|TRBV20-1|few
CSAWTSGSLDEQFF
TGCAGTGCTTGGACTAGCGGGAGCTTGGATGAGCAGTTCTTC
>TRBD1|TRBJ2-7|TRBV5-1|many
CASTPDRGRMEQYF
TGCGCCAGCACCCCTGACAGGGGGCGGATGGAGCAGTACTTC
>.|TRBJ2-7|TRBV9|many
CASSVGELSSYEQYF
TGTGCCAGCAGCGTAGGGGAGTTAAGCTCCTACGAGCAGTACTTC
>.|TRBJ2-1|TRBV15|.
CATSSIGLNEQFF
TGTGCCACCAGCAGTATAGGGTTGAATGAGCAGTTCTTC
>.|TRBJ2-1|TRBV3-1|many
CASSQARGGEQFF
TGTGCCAGCAGCCAAGCCCGGGGCGGTGAGCAGTTCTTC
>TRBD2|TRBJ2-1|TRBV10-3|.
CAISERTSDEQFF
TGTGCCATCAGTGAAAGGACTAGCGATGAGCAGTTCTTC
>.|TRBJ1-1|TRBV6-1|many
CASSRGREVEAFF
TGTGCCAGCAGTCGGGGACGGGAGGTTGAAGCTTTCTTT
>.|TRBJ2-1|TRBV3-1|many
CASSLRRSSSYNEQFF
TGTGCCAGCAGCCTCAGACGGAGTAGCTCCTACAATGAGCAGTTCTTC
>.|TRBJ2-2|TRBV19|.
CASSISRRSGELFF
TGTGCCAGTAGTATATCCCGACGCTCCGGGGAGCTGTTTTTT
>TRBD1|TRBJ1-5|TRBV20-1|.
CSARRDRNSNQPQHF
TGCAGTGCTAGACGGGACAGAAATAGCAATCAGCCCCAGCATTTT
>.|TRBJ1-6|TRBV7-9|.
CASSLGDRRTNNSPLHF
TGTGCCAGCAGCTTAGGAGACCGTAGGACCAATAATTCACCCCTCCACTTT
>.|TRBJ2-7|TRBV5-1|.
CASSLGNTGFSYEQYF
TGCGCCAGCAGCTTGGGGAACACAGGGTTCTCCTACGAGCAGTACTTC
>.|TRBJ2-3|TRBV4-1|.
CASSQELTGDTQYF
TGCGCCAGCAGCCAAGAGTTGACGGGGGATACGCAGTATTTT
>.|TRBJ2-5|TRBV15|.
CATSRDKGETQYF
TGTGCCACCAGCAGAGATAAGGGGGAGACCCAGTACTTC
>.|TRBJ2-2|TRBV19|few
CASRGTNTGELFF
TGTGCCAGTAGAGGGACGAACACCGGGGAGCTGTTTTTT
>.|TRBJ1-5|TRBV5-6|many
CASSLWGRERLPQHF
TGTGCCAGCAGCTTGTGGGGTAGGGAACGATTGCCCCAGCATTTT
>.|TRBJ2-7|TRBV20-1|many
CSASHTEQYF
TGCAGTGCTAGCCATACCGAGCAGTACTTC
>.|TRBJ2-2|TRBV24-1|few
CATRQNTGELFF
TGTGCCACCAGGCAGAACACCGGGGAGCTGTTTTTT
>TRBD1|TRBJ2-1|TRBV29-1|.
CSVGETGMAYNEQFF
TGCAGCGTTGGGGAGACAGGGATGGCCTACAATGAGCAGTTCTTC
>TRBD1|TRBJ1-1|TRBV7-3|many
CASSETAGGTGPTLGMVAFF
TGTGCCAGCAGTGAAACCGCGGGTGGGACAGGGCCCACATTGGGGATGGTAGCTTTCTTT
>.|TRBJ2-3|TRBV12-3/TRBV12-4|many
CAITGGNTDTQYF
TGTGCCATCACAGGAGGAAACACAGATACGCAGTATTTT
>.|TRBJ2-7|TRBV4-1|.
CASSPSGGFDSYEQYF
TGCGCCAGCAGCCCATCAGGCGGGTTCGACTCCTACGAGCAGTACTTC
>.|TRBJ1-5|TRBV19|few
CASSIGATTNQPQHF
TGTGCCAGTAGTATTGGGGCTACTACCAATCAGCCCCAGCATTTT
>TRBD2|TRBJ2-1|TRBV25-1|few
CASSGIQAGTNYNEQFF
TGTGCCAGCAGCGGGATCCAGGCCGGGACTAACTACAATGAGCAGTTCTTC
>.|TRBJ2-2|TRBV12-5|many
CASGSTQWANTGELFF
TGTGCTAGTGGTTCCACCCAGTGGGCTAACACCGGGGAGCTGTTTTTT
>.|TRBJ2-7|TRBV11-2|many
CASSLYEGAYEQYF
TGTGCCAGCAGCTTATATGAGGGGGCCTACGAGCAGTACTTC
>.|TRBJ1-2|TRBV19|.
CASSSRDLYGYTF
TGTGCCAGTAGTTCTCGGGATCTCTATGGCTACACCTTC
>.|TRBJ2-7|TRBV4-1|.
CASSQVPQPQGPYEQYF
TGCGCCAGCAGCCAAGTCCCCCAACCACAAGGCCCTTACGAGCAGTACTTC
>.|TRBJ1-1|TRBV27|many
CASSLRGITEAFF
TGTGCCAGCAGTTTAAGAGGGATCACTGAAGCTTTCTTT
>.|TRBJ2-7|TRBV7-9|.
CASSQTGTLLFEQYF
TGTGCCAGCAGCCAAACCGGGACTCTCCTTTTCGAGCAGTACTTC
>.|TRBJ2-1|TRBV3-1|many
CASSQDLQVQFF
TGTGCCAGCAGCCAAGATCTCCAAGTTCAGTTCTTC
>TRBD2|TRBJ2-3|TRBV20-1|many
CSARDGASGGDTQYF
TGCAGTGCTAGAGATGGGGCGTCGGGAGGTGATACGCAGTATTTT
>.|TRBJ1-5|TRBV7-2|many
CASSAASQAYSNQPQHF
TGTGCCAGCAGCGCAGCCTCACAGGCTTATAGCAATCAGCCCCAGCATTTT
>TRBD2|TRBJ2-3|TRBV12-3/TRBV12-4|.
CASRRREGHNIDTQYF
TGTGCCAGTCGACGACGGGAGGGCCACAACATAGATACGCAGTATTTT
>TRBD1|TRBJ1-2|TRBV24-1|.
CATSPGQLYGYTF
TGTGCCACCAGCCCGGGACAGCTATATGGCTACACCTTC
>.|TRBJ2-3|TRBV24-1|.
CVTSSPLASRDTQYF
TGTGTCACCAGTTCCCCTCTGGCATCTAGAGATACGCAGTATTTT
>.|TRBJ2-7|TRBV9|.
CASSAGLAIHEQYF
TGTGCCAGCAGCGCCGGATTAGCGATCCACGAGCAGTACTTC
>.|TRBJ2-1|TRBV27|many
CASSLTLAGFNEQFF
TGTGCCAGCAGTTTAACGTTGGCGGGATTCAATGAGCAGTTCTTC
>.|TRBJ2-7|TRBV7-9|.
CASSLGSPRVFEEQYF
TGTGCCAGCAGCTTAGGGTCGCCCAGGGTCTTTGAGGAGCAGTACTTC
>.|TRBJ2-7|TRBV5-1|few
CASSLVVGANYEQYF
TGCGCCAGCAGCTTGGTAGTGGGCGCGAACTACGAGCAGTACTTC
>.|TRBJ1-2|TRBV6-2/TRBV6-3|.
CASSSQPGDNSYGYTF
TGTGCCAGCAGTTCCCAACCCGGGGACAACAGCTATGGCTACACCTTC